This T cell receptor (beta chain) was recorded in a study of blood T cell repertoires in COVID-19. Across the study: COVID-19 samples, acute and convalescent, were from the United States, Italy and Spain. From T cells, B-cell-depleted T cells, or PBMCs came the material, which was cDNA or gDNA.

As originally analysed: Amplification with reference gene primers provided the estimates of nucleated cell counts. Assay: immunoSEQ multiplex PCR; the TCRdb copy retains only in-frame clones and omits some. V and J calls and clone size are those listed in that table; D and trimming were worked out from the DNA. The sample has 95,000 to 100,000 clones, roughly nine tenths seen once. The V end was cut by 2 bases, the J end by 0 bases, with 20 bases between. Germline V lookup: CDR1 SGHAT, CDR2 FQNNGV. This CDR3 has 18 amino acids. This TCR came from a man aged 50 to 59 with acute or convalescent COVID-19. Sequencing used peripheral blood. The V gene is TRBV11-2, the J gene TRBJ2-7; D is possibly TRBD2 (5 bases). The CDR3 is CASSLLSGFTYSSYEQYF. The CDR3 coding sequence is TGTGCCAGCAGCTTACTCTCGGGGTTCACCTATTCCTCCTACGAGCAGTACTTC.